Listed here are 21 T cell receptor beta chains from one sample, sequenced in a study of Graves' ophthalmopathy and Graves' hyperthyroidism. For repertoire sequencing, the TCR beta CDR3 regions were amplified from RNA transcripts. First-round RT-PCR relied on HTBI primers, and a second-round multiplex PCR came next. TCRdb re-analysed the multiplex PCR reads in MiXCR, keeping a single row per CDR3 protein. Of 1 million to 1.3 million distinct CDR3 sequences in the sample, less than 45% were seen once. Material: peripheral blood or thyroid tissue (not recorded which). These receptors all stem from an adult man with Graves' hyperthyroidism.

The table lists this clonotype with many counts. CDR3 amino acids: CASTQGTGGGYGYTF. CDR3 DNA: TGTGCCAGTACCCAAGGGACAGGCGGGGGCTATGGCTACACCTTC. The rearrangement joins TRBV19 to TRBJ1-2; TRBD1 matches at 8 bases. With V trimmed by 7 bases and J by 4 bases, 11 bases remained unmatched. There are 15 residues in the CDR3. Germline assignment: CDR1 LNHDA and CDR2 SQIVND (reference sequence). Based on the CDR3 plus reference TRBV19 and TRBJ1-2, the full variable domain is DGGITQSPKYLFRKEGQNVTLSCEQNLNHDAMYWYRQDPGQGLRLIYYSQIVNDFQKGDIAEGYSVSREKKESFPLTVTSAQKNPTAFYLCASTQGTGGGYGYTFGSGTRLTVV.

In this sample, this clonotype turned up many times. CDR3 region: CASSISDRGLDEQYF. CDR3 nucleotide sequence: TGTGCCAGTAGTATCAGCGACAGGGGGCTCGACGAGCAGTACTTC. The chain has TRBV19 and TRBJ2-7; 10 bases line up with TRBD1. The CDR3 totals 15 residues. Germline loops: CDR1 LNHDA, CDR2 SQIVND (reference sequence). With 3 bases clipped from V and 5 bases from J, the junction kept 7 bases outside the gene matches.

This chain connects TRBV5-1 to TRBJ2-7, with D possibly being TRBD1 (5 bases). Germline-derived CDR1 and CDR2 are SGHRS and YFSETQ. The CDR3 extends over 15 amino acids. V shed 2 bases and J shed 0 bases, with 12 bases lying between them. CDR3 in amino acids: CASSLLWQGSYEQYF. CDR3 DNA sequence: TGCGCCAGCAGCTTATTGTGGCAGGGCTCCTACGAGCAGTACTTC.

In DNA, the CDR3 is TGCAGTGCTAGGAACGGTCCAAATAATTCACCCCTCCACTTT. The encoded protein is CSARNGPNNSPLHF. This chain joins TRBV20-1 and TRBJ1-6; D gene unclear. The CDR3 is made up of 14 amino acids. V lost 3 bases and J lost 5, with 11 bases in between. Germline V CDR1 and CDR2: DFQATT, SNEGSKA (reference sequence).

V usage is TRBV24-1 and J usage is TRBJ1-2; possible D gene TRBD1, 6 bases. Trimming took off 4 bases at V and 6 bases at J, with 20 bases between the two ends. Germline CDR1 is KGHDR and CDR2 is SFDVKD. CDR3 size: 16 residues. CDR3 in DNA: TGTGCCACCAGTGAACTTGGACTAGCGGGGGCCAATGGCTACACCTTC. Its protein product is CATSELGLAGANGYTF.

This clonotype occurred many times. The chain has TRBV4-2 and TRBJ2-5; the match to TRBD2 covers 13 bases. Looked up from germline, CDR1 is LGHNA and CDR2 is YNFKEQ. The J segment lost 1 base and the V segment lost 2 bases, leaving 7 bases of the junction unmatched. This CDR3 comprises 18 residues. The DNA for the CDR3 is TGTGCCAGCAGCCAAAGCGAACGACTAGCGGGAGGCCAAGAGACCCAGTACTTC. Protein: CASSQSERLAGGQETQYF.

The chain recombines TRBV10-3 with TRBJ1-6; TRBD1 might be the D (6 bases). Trimming removed 7 bases from V and 6 bases from J, with 10 bases in between. The CDR3 is 13 residues long. Germline V lookup: CDR1 ENHRY, CDR2 SYGVKD. DNA for the CDR3: TGTGCCATCACCCCAGGGGTTAATTCACCCCTCCACTTT. It yields the protein CAITPGVNSPLHF.

The table lists this clonotype with many counts. This rearrangement joins TRBV7-6 to TRBJ2-2, with D possibly called TRBD1 or TRBD2 (7 bases each). Germline CDR1 reads SGHVS; CDR2 reads FNYEAQ. The CDR3 spans 15 residues. The germline V and J ends were trimmed by 5 bases and 6 bases, with 16 bases remaining between them. The CDR3 is CASSRGRGRAGELFF. The CDR3 DNA sequence: TGTGCCAGCAGCCGGGGGAGGGGGCGCGCCGGGGAGCTGTTTTTT.

This clonotype has ten or more counts. The chain combines TRBV7-9 with TRBJ2-7; tentative D call: TRBD1 (6 bases). The CDR3 totals 13 residues. CDR1 is SEHNR, CDR2 FQNEAQ, per germline (reference sequence). V shed 0 bases and J shed 3 bases, with 6 bases lying between them. This CDR3 reads CASSLATGYEQYF. DNA for the CDR3: TGTGCCAGCAGCTTAGCGACAGGCTACGAGCAGTACTTC.

This clonotype was observed at least ten times. The chain combines TRBV19 with TRBJ1-6; a possible D gene is TRBD1 (5 bases). Germline CDR1 is LNHDA and CDR2 is SQIVND (reference sequence). This CDR3 spans 14 amino acids. V lost 6 bases to trimming and J lost 4 bases, with 10 bases between them. The CDR3 region is CASRGTEYNSPLHF. The CDR3 nucleotides are TGTGCCAGTAGAGGGACGGAGTATAATTCACCCCTCCACTTT.

This clonotype has at least ten counts. The chain carries TRBV10-3 and TRBJ1-1; weak D call: TRBD1 (5 bases). Trimming removed 8 bases from V and 4 bases from J, with 17 bases in between. The CDR3 sequence is 14 residues long. Germline assignment: CDR1 ENHRY and CDR2 SYGVKD. The CDR3 is CAIAHQRQLTEAFF. CDR3 DNA sequence: TGTGCCATCGCCCACCAGAGACAGCTCACTGAAGCTTTCTTT.

This chain links TRBV30 with TRBJ1-5; D is possibly TRBD1 (5 bases). CDR1 and CDR2 from the germline V gene are GTSNPN and SVGIG (reference sequence). The CDR3 is made up of 14 amino acids. V dropped 2 bases and J dropped 5 bases, with 13 bases sitting between them. The DNA for the CDR3 is TGTGCCTGGAGTCTTGGGGGAGGTGATCAGCCCCAGCATTTT. It is translated as CAWSLGGGDQPQHF.

The CDR3 loop is CASSQPRDSETDYEQYF. The CDR3 coding sequence is TGTGCCAGCAGTCAACCTCGGGACTCCGAGACAGACTACGAGCAGTACTTC. The gene calls are TRBV6-5 and TRBJ2-7; TRBD2 is a possible D gene (6 bases). Germline V gene data show CDR1 as MNHEY and CDR2 as SVGAGI. Trimming left V 5 bases short and J 3 bases short, with 23 bases between. CDR3 length: 17 residues.

This clonotype was seen ten or more times. Here the CDR3 DNA reads TGTGCCAGCGGGGCTTCGGCGACCCAGTACTTC. Its translation is CASGASATQYF. The rearrangement uses TRBV19 and TRBJ2-5; D is tentatively TRBD1 or TRBD2 (5 bases each). CDR3 length: 11 residues. Germline values: CDR1 LNHDA, CDR2 SQIVND (reference sequence). Deletions cut 9 bases from V and 7 bases from J, with 12 bases between.

The chain joins TRBV12-3 or TRBV12-4 to TRBJ2-2; 10 nucleotides agree with TRBD2. V was clipped by 5 bases and J by 1 base; unmatched bases: 4. The CDR3 is 16 residues long. DNA for the CDR3: TGTGCCAGCAGTACAGCTAGCGGGGGGAACACCGGGGAGCTGTTTTTT. Translated, it gives CASSTASGGNTGELFF.

This clonotype has ten or more counts. The CDR3 DNA sequence: TGTGCCAGCAGCTTGACGGGGTTAGTTGAGACCCAGTACTTC. Its translation is CASSLTGLVETQYF. The chain uses TRBV5-6 and TRBJ2-5, with a possible D match to TRBD2 (5 bases). Trimming took 1 base from V and 5 from J, leaving 12 bases between them. The germline V gene encodes CDR1 SGHDT and CDR2 YYEEEE. The CDR3 is 14 residues long.

This clonotype has just a few counts. This chain joins TRBV9 and TRBJ1-5; D possibly corresponds to TRBD1 (5 bases). The germline V and J ends were trimmed by 5 bases and 6 bases, with 24 bases remaining between them. CDR1 SGDLS and CDR2 YYNGEE come from the germline V gene. The CDR3 has 17 amino acids. In DNA, the CDR3 is TGTGCCAGCAGTTTTTCAAGGCGTAGAGATGGGGGTCAGCCCCAGCATTTT. Its protein product is CASSFSRRRDGGQPQHF. The whole variable domain, filled in from reference TRBV9 and TRBJ1-5, reads DSGVTQTPKHLITATGQRVTLRCSPRSGDLSVYWYQQSLDQGLQFLIQYYNGEERAKGNILERFSAQQFPDLHSELNLSSLELGDSALYFCASSFSRRRDGGQPQHFGDGTRLSIL.

As for this clonotype: The germline gene is not matched at one end of the junction; a read error may be the cause. The rearrangement joins TRBV2 to TRBJ1-5; D unclear. CDR1 is SNHLY and CDR2 is FYNNEI in the germline V gene. The CDR3 has 14 residues. The CDR3 loop is CASSPLGSTQPQHF. For the CDR3, the DNA is TGTGCCAGCTCACCCCTGGGCAGCACTCAGCCCCAGCATTTT.

This clonotype was picked up many times. The chain recombines TRBV20-1 with TRBJ2-2; D possibly corresponds to TRBD2 (5 bases). The V end was cut by 3 bases, the J end by 1 base, with 12 bases between. Germline CDR1 is DFQATT and CDR2 is SNEGSKA (reference sequence). The CDR3 consists of 15 residues. The CDR3 region has the DNA TGCAGTGCTAGGACGGGGAAAGTGAACACCGGGGAGCTGTTTTTT. This encodes CSARTGKVNTGELFF.

The chain employs TRBV9 and TRBJ2-7; D possibly corresponds to TRBD1 (5 bases). Germline V gives CDR1 SGDLS, CDR2 YYNGEE. This CDR3 has 14 residues. Trimming took off 7 bases at V and 6 bases at J, with 20 bases between the two ends. The CDR3: CASSPSRDLFEQYF. As DNA, the CDR3 is TGTGCCAGCTCACCATCCAGGGATCTGTTCGAGCAGTACTTC.

This sequence joins TRBV5-6 and TRBJ2-7; no firm D call. The CDR3 is 14 amino acids. The V and J ends lost 1 base and 5 bases respectively, with 13 bases between them. CDR1 SGHDT and CDR2 YYEEEE come from the germline V gene. This chain's CDR3 is CASSLNVMSHEQYF. The CDR3 bases are TGTGCCAGCAGCTTGAATGTAATGAGCCACGAGCAGTACTTC.